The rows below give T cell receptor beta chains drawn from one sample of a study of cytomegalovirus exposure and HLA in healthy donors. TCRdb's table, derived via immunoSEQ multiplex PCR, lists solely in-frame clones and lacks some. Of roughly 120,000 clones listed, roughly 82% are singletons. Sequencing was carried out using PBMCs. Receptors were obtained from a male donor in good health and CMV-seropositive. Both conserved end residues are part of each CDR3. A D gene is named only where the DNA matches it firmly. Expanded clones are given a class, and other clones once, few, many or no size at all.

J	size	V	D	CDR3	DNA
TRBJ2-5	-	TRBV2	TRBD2	CASSEALGGFQETQYF	TGTGCCAGCAGTGAAGCGCTCGGGGGGTTCCAAGAGACCCAGTACTTC
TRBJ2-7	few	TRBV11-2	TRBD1	CASSFGGQGIRRTGEQYF	TGTGCCAGCAGCTTCGGTGGACAGGGCATTCGACGTACGGGCGAGCAGTACTTC
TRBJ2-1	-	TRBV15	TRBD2	CATSRDRPSGNNEQFF	TGTGCCACCAGCAGAGATCGCCCTAGCGGGAACAATGAGCAGTTCTTC
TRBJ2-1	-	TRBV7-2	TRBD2	CASSLGPAAGAIYNEQFF	TGTGCCAGCAGCTTAGGGCCCGCGGCGGGAGCTATATACAATGAGCAGTTCTTC
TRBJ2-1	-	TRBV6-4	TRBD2	CASSDSGLAASKQFF	TGTGCCAGCAGTGACTCGGGACTAGCGGCCTCTAAGCAGTTCTTC
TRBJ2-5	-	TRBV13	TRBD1	CASSSGTGGETQYF	TGTGCCAGCAGCTCCGGGACAGGGGGCGAGACCCAGTACTTC
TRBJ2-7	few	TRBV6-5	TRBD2	CASTPTSGASYEQYF	TGTGCCAGCACTCCGACTAGCGGGGCGTCCTACGAGCAGTACTTC
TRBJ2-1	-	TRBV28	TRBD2	CASSQTSGRRNEQFF	TGTGCCAGCAGTCAGACTAGCGGGAGGAGAAATGAGCAGTTCTTC
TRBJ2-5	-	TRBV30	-	CAWRQGTSTQETQYF	TGTGCCTGGAGACAGGGAACCAGTACCCAAGAGACCCAGTACTTC
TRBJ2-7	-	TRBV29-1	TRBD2	CSVDGAGGYEQYF	TGCAGCGTTGACGGGGCGGGAGGTTACGAGCAGTACTTC
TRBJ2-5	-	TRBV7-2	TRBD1	CASSRGQGAEETQYF	TGTGCCAGCAGCCGGGGACAGGGGGCAGAAGAGACCCAGTACTTC
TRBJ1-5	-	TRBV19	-	CASNYDRNQPQHF	TGTGCCAGTAATTATGACAGAAATCAGCCCCAGCATTTT
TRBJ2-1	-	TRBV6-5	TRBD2	CASSSSGSQQFF	TGTGCCAGCAGTTCTAGCGGGAGTCAACAGTTCTTC
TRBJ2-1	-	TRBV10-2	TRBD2	CASSENVLAGGSSYNEQFF	TGCGCCAGCAGTGAGAATGTACTAGCGGGAGGGAGCTCCTACAATGAGCAGTTCTTC
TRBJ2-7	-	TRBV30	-	CAWSVRGEQYF	TGTGCCTGGAGTGTACGGGGAGAGCAGTACTTC
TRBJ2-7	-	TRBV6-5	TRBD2	CASSYSTASGYEQYF	TGTGCCAGCAGTTACTCGACGGCTAGCGGCTACGAGCAGTACTTC
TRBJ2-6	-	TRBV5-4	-	CASSLGQGLRANVLTF	TGTGCCAGCAGCTTGGGGCAGGGCTTAAGGGCCAACGTCCTGACTTTC
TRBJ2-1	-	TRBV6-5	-	CASRAGGYNEQFF	TGTGCCAGCAGAGCGGGTGGGTACAATGAGCAGTTCTTC
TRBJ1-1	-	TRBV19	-	CASTSVPAGITEAFF	TGTGCCAGTACCTCCGTCCCGGCGGGGATCACTGAAGCTTTCTTT
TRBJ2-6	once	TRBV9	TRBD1	CASTRSGTGSGANVLTF	TGTGCCAGCACCCGATCCGGGACAGGCTCCGGGGCCAACGTCCTGACTTTC
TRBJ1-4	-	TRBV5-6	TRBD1	CASSPGQGVGTEKLFF	TGTGCCAGCAGCCCGGGACAGGGTGTTGGTACTGAAAAACTGTTTTTT
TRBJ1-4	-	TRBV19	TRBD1	CASSISGGTNEKLFF	TGTGCCAGTAGTATCTCAGGGGGCACTAATGAAAAACTGTTTTTT
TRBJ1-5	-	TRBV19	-	CASSDIGNQPQHF	TGTGCCAGTAGTGATATCGGGAATCAGCCCCAGCATTTT
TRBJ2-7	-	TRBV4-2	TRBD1	CASSQDAGTGIYEQYF	TGTGCCAGCAGCCAGGACGCCGGGACAGGGATATACGAGCAGTACTTC
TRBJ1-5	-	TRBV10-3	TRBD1	CAISWDRSQPQHF	TGTGCCATCAGCTGGGACAGGAGTCAGCCCCAGCATTTT
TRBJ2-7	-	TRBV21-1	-	CASSKASLAGGEQYF	TGTGCCAGCAGCAAAGCCAGTCTAGCGGGAGGGGAGCAGTACTTC